This TCR beta chain appears in the sequencing data of a study of CD8+ T cells in alopecia areata. Study background: Patients received oral tofacitinib, 5 to 10 mg twice daily, for moderate-to-severe alopecia areata. Study outcomes and limitations: Sequencing of scalp samples also includes resident alphabeta T cells from normal skin.

This CDR3 is built from 13 residues. Germline V lookup: CDR1 SGHRS, CDR2 YFSETQ. Trimming removed 2 bases at V and 7 bases at J, with 12 bases between. This clone was counted a few times. No antigen is known for it. RNA was extracted and reverse transcribed into cDNA as the sequencing template. Profiled with immunoSEQ multiplex PCR; TCRdb holds only in-frame clones, not every one. The sample includes fewer than 200,000 clones, 50% to 75% seen only once; the top ten take about 14%. The sequencing used CD4+ T cells sorted from blood, collected at week 0. The chain recombines TRBV5-1 with TRBJ1-2; TRBD1 is a possible D gene (5 bases). This TCR derives from a human donor with alopecia areata. The DNA for the CDR3 is TGCGCCAGCAGCTTCGAGGGGCCGATTGGCTACACCTTC. It codes for CASSFEGPIGYTF.